This T cell receptor (beta chain) comes out of a study of control samples from healthy donors and cancer patients. CDR3 length equals 13 residues. Per the germline V gene, CDR1 is GTSNPN and CDR2 is SVGIG (reference sequence). V was cut by 2 bases and J by 4 bases, with 12 bases left in between. Sequencing was performed with immunoSEQ multiplex PCR; in TCRdb, only in-frame clones are kept and a portion is missing. The data show around 80,000 clones, 91% seen once. This receptor was identified in a man aged 50 to 59 in good health. Sequenced: blood. V is TRBV30 and J is TRBJ2-7; tentatively, D is TRBD1 (6 bases). The CDR3 nucleotides are TGTGCCTGGAGTCAAGGACAGCCTTACGAGCAGTACTTC. Translated: CAWSQGQPYEQYF.